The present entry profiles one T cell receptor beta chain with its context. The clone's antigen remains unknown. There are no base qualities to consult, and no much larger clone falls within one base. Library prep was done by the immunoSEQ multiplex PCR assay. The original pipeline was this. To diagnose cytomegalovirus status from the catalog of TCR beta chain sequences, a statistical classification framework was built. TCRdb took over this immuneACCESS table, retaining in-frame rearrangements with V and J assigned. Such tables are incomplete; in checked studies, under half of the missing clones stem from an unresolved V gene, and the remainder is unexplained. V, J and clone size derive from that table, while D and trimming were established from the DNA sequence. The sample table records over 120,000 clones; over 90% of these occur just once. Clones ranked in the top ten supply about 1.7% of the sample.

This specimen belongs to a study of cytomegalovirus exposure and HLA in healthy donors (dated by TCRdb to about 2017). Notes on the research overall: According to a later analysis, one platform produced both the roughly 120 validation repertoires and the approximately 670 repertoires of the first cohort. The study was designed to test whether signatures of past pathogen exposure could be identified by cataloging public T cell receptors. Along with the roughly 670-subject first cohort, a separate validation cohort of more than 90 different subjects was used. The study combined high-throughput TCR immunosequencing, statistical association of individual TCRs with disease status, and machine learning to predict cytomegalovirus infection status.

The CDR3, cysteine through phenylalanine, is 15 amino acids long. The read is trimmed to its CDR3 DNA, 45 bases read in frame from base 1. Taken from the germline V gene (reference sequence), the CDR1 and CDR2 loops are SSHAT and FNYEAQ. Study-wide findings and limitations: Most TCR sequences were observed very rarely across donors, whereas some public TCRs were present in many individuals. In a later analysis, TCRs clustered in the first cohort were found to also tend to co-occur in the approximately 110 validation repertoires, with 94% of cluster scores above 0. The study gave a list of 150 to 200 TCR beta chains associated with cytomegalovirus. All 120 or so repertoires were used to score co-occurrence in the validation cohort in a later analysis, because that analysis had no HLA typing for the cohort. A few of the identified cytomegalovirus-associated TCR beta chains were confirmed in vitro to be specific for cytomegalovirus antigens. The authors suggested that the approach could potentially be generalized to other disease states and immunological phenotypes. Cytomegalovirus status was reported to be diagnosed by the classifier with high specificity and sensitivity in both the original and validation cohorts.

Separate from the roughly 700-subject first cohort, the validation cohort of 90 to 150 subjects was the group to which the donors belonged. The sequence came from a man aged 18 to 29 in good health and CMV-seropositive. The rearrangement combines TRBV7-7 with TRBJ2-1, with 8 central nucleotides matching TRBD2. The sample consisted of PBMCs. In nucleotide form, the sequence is TGTGCTAGCGCCCCGGGAGGGCCAACGAACAATGAGCAGTTCTTC. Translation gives CASAPGGPTNNEQFF.